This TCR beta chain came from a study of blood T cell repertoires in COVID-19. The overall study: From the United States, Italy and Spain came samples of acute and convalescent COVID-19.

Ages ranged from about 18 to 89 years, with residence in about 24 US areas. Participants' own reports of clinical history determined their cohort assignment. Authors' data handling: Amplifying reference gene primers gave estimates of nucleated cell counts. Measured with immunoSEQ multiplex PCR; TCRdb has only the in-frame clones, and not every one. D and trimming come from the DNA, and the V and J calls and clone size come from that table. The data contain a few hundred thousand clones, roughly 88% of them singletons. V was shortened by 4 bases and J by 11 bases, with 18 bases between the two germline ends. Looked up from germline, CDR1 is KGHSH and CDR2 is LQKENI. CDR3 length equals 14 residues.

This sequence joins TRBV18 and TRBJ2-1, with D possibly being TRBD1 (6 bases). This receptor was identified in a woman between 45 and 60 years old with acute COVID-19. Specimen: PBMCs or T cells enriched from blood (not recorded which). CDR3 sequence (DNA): TGTGCCAGCTCACAGGACGGACAGAGTTTCAAGCAGTTCTTC. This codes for CASSQDGQSFKQFF.